Below are 13 T cell receptor beta chains sequenced from a single sample in a study of vaccination and CD4 T cells after COVID-19. Noted treatment: roughly nine-day PBMC culture with coronavirus spike peptide pools or control peptides (ViraFEST assay). CD4+ T cells that had been cultured provided DNA sequenced with the Oncomine TCR Beta short-read assay. One entry per CDR3 protein results from TCRdb running MiXCR on the PCR reads. The table records 10,000 to 15,000 distinct CDR3 sequences, around 50% of them present only once. Their recognized antigens are unknown. Material: CD4+ T cells from blood, cultured in vitro. The receptors stem from a human donor who had recovered from COVID-19.

The genes are TRBV7-2 and TRBJ2-7, with a weak D call TRBD2 (6 bases). Germline V gene data show CDR1 as SGHTA and CDR2 as FQGNSA. Trimming took off 8 bases at V and 7 bases at J, with 21 bases between the two ends. The CDR3 is 14 residues long. The CDR3 DNA reads as TGTGCCAGCCGACTTTGGCGGGACTCCAAAGAGCAGTACTTC. Translated: CASRLWRDSKEQYF.

This chain joins TRBV27 and TRBJ2-1; 7 nucleotides line up with TRBD2. The CDR3 has 16 amino acids. Germline V gene lookup returns CDR1 MNHEY and CDR2 SMNVEV (reference sequence). V dropped 6 bases and J dropped 2; count of bases not matched to a gene: 10. CDR3 DNA: TGTGCCAGCAGACCCCGACTAGCCGGTACCTACAATGAGCAGTTCTTC. It translates to CASRPRLAGTYNEQFF.

This clonotype was observed a few times. The V gene is TRBV7-2, the J gene TRBJ1-5; D unclear. In germline, CDR1 is SGHTA, CDR2 FQGNSA. The CDR3 extends over 14 amino acids. V gave up 1 base and J gave up 3 bases, with 7 bases separating them. The CDR3 DNA reads TGTGCCAGCAGCTTAGAACACCTCAATCAGCCCCAGCATTTT. Residues: CASSLEHLNQPQHF.

For this clonotype: The junction shows a germline mismatch at one end, possibly a read error. The chain uses TRBV20-1 and TRBJ2-2; TRBD2 matches 10 bases. Germline lookup yields CDR1 DFQATT and CDR2 SNEGSKA (reference sequence). The CDR3 runs to 15 residues. CDR3 sequence: CGARDLAGDTGELFF. In nucleotides, the CDR3 is TGCGGTGCTAGAGATCTAGCGGGAGACACCGGGGAGCTGTTTTTT.

This clonotype appeared a few times. The chain joins TRBV10-3 to TRBJ2-2; a weak D match, TRBD2 (5 bases). This CDR3 has 16 residues. Trimming left V 0 bases short and J 1 base short, with 9 bases between. Per the germline V gene, CDR1 is ENHRY and CDR2 is SYGVKD. The CDR3 DNA follows: TGTGCCATCAGTGAGTCGGGAGCCCGGAACACCGGGGAGCTGTTTTTT. As protein: CAISESGARNTGELFF.

V is TRBV20-1 and J is TRBJ2-3; D may be TRBD1 or TRBD2 (5 bases each). V was cut by 6 bases and J by 1 base, with 14 bases left in between. This CDR3 has 14 amino acids. Germline V gives CDR1 DFQATT, CDR2 SNEGSKA (reference sequence). The CDR3 sequence: CSAETVGGTDTQYF. The CDR3 bases are TGCAGTGCAGAGACAGTGGGGGGCACAGATACGCAGTATTTT.

The V and J genes are TRBV6-1 and TRBJ2-1; TRBD2 matches at 9 bases. The CDR3 is made up of 17 amino acids. Losses at the gene ends were 8 bases for V and 5 bases for J; bases not matched to a gene: 16. Looked up from germline, CDR1 is MNHNS and CDR2 is SASEGT. CDR3 in amino acids: CASGVPYSGRGDNEQFF. The CDR3 coding sequence is TGTGCCAGCGGAGTCCCATATAGCGGGAGAGGGGACAATGAGCAGTTCTTC.

This clonotype has a handful of counts. The CDR3, as DNA: TGTGCCAGCAGCTTTTACCGCGCAGATACGCAGTATTTT. Translated, it gives CASSFYRADTQYF. The V call is TRBV7-6, the J call TRBJ2-3; D unresolved. The CDR3 totals 13 residues. V dropped 3 bases and J dropped 4 bases, with 8 bases sitting between them. Looked up from germline, CDR1 is SGHVS and CDR2 is FNYEAQ.

V is TRBV4-2 and J is TRBJ2-3; possible D gene TRBD2, 6 bases. The germline V and J ends were trimmed by 1 base and 3 bases, with 14 bases remaining between them. CDR1 LGHNA and CDR2 YNFKEQ come from the germline V gene. CDR3 length equals 16 residues. The CDR3: CASSQGGRTGTDTQYF. CDR3 bases: TGTGCCAGCAGCCAAGGAGGGAGGACGGGAACAGATACGCAGTATTTT.

This clonotype was detected a few times. The chain recombines TRBV20-1 with TRBJ1-5; D perhaps matches TRBD1 (6 bases). CDR3 length: 14 residues. Germline V gene lookup returns CDR1 DFQATT and CDR2 SNEGSKA (reference sequence). V lost 7 bases and J lost 1, with 14 bases in between. CDR3 loop: CSGLTGVSNQPQHF. CDR3 nucleotide sequence: TGCAGTGGTTTGACAGGAGTCAGCAATCAGCCCCAGCATTTT.

The chain combines TRBV10-3 with TRBJ1-4; 9 bases agree with TRBD1. J gave up 7 bases and V 10 bases, and 10 bases lay outside the gene matches. The CDR3 covers 14 residues. In germline, CDR1 is ENHRY, CDR2 SYGVKD. This CDR3 reads CARSWTGAAEKLFF. The CDR3 nucleotides are TGTGCCAGGTCATGGACAGGGGCAGCTGAAAAACTGTTTTTT.

The CDR3 loop is CASRRLAGGSYNEQFF. For the CDR3, the DNA is TGTGCCAGCAGGAGACTAGCGGGAGGATCCTACAATGAGCAGTTCTTC. This chain connects TRBV27 to TRBJ2-1, with 13 bases aligning to TRBD2. V trimming: 6 bases; J trimming: 1 base; junction bases outside the gene matches: 3. The CDR3 is 16 amino acids. Germline CDR1 MNHEY, CDR2 SMNVEV (reference sequence).

V and J are TRBV28 and TRBJ2-7, with D perhaps given as TRBD1 or TRBD2 (6 bases each). V was pared by 7 bases and J by 5 bases, with 24 bases between. The CDR3 runs 16 residues. The germline CDR1 and CDR2 sequences are MDHEN and SYDVKM. CDR3 coding DNA: TGTGCCAGCACCTCAGGGGCGGGGTATCTGGTACACGAGCAGTACTTC. It specifies CASTSGAGYLVHEQYF.